The rows below give T cell receptor beta chains drawn from one sample of a study of identical twins. TCRdb analysed the 5' RACE reads with MiXCR anew, one entry per CDR3 protein. Among more than 1.5 million distinct CDR3 sequences listed, about 31% were seen once. The sample comprised cord blood. Every receptor here comes from a newborn girl in good health. Each CDR3 is given with its conserved first and last residue. D genes are given only for firm matches.

>.|TRBV3-1|TRBJ1-4
CASSQKLRVGEKLFF
>TRBD2|TRBV7-2|TRBJ2-3
CASSLTARLAGRDTDTQYF
>TRBD1|TRBV27|TRBJ2-4
CASSLKGQGAVNIQYF
>.|TRBV20-1|TRBJ1-2
CSASGGSGGGYTF
>TRBD1|TRBV29-1|TRBJ1-1
CSVGQGDNTEAFF
>.|TRBV3-1|TRBJ1-2
CASSQLRVGDYGYTF
>TRBD2|TRBV6-1|TRBJ2-1
CASLQREYNEQFF
>.|TRBV27|TRBJ2-3
CASSLSPGTDTQYF
>TRBD2|TRBV11-2|TRBJ2-1
CAISRTSGGYNEQFF
>TRBD1|TRBV20-1|TRBJ1-2
CSDYRTGHYGYTF
>.|TRBV5-1|TRBJ2-3
CASSYGQGDTQYF
>.|TRBV3-1|TRBJ2-5
CASSQSAGPQETQYF
>TRBD2|TRBV10-3|TRBJ2-5
CAISGTSVRETQYF
>.|TRBV4-2|TRBJ1-1
CASSLATGKNAEAFF
>TRBD2|TRBV9|TRBJ2-3
CASSVVGTSGSTDTQYF
>.|TRBV30|TRBJ1-2
CARTVVSGYTF
>TRBD1|TRBV11-2|TRBJ1-6
CASSSRTGASSYNSPLHF
>.|TRBV6-2/TRBV6-3|TRBJ2-7
CASSYSQGAIYEQYF
>TRBD2|TRBV5-1|TRBJ2-1
CASSLARLTGGKWGYNEQFF
>TRBD2|TRBV4-2|TRBJ2-3
CASSLEAGGSTDTQYF
>TRBD2|TRBV4-1|TRBJ2-1
CASSQRPALAGYNEQFF
>.|TRBV4-2|TRBJ2-7
CASSQLGLASYEQYF
>.|TRBV27|TRBJ1-2
CASSSRDGHYTF
>.|TRBV9|TRBJ2-2
CASSDRGGTGELFF
>TRBD1|TRBV20-1|TRBJ2-7
CSAHLTGAYEQYF
>.|TRBV10-3|.
CAISESLVGPYNEQYF